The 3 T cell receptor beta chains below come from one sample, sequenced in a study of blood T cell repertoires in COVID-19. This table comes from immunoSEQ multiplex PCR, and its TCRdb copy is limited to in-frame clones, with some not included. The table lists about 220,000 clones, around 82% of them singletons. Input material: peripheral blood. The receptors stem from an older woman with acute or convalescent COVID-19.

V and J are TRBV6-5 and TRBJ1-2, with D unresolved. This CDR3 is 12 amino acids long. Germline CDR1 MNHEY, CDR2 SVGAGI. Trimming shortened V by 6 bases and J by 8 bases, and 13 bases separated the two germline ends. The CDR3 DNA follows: TGTGCCAGCAGAACTACCGACGCCGGCTACACCTTC. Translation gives CASRTTDAGYTF.

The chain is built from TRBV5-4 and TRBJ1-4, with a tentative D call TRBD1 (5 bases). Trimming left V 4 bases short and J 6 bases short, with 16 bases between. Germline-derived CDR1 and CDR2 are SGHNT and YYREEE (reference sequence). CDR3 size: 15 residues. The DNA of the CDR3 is TGTGCCAGCAGCCGCTTCTCATGGGGGGATGAAAAACTGTTTTTT. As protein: CASSRFSWGDEKLFF.

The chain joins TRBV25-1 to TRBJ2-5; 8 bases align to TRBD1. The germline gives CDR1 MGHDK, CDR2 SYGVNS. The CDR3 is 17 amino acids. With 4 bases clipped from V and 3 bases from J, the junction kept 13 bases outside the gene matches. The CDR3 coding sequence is TGTGCCAGCAGTGTCTCTCCCTTAGGACAGGGAAAAGAGACCCAGTACTTC. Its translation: CASSVSPLGQGKETQYF. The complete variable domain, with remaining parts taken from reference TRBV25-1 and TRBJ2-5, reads EADIYQTPRYLVIGTGKKITLECSQTMGHDKMYWYQQDPGMELHLIHYSYGVNSTEKGDLSSESTVSRIRTEHFPLTLESARPSHTSQYLCASSVSPLGQGKETQYFGPGTRLLVL.